Listed below are T cell receptor beta chains from one sample, sequenced in a study of somatic mutations in cytotoxic T cells in rheumatoid arthritis. Assay: immunoSEQ multiplex PCR; the TCRdb copy retains only in-frame clones and omits some. Of approximately 13,000 clones listed, more than 65% were seen once; the top ten hold approximately 20%. The sequenced material came from CD8+ T cells sorted from blood. These receptors all stem from an adult with rheumatoid arthritis. Both conserved end residues are part of each CDR3. A D gene is named only where the DNA matches it firmly. The size entry is marked missing in some rows and otherwise reads once, few, many or a size class.

j_call clone_size d_call v_call cdr3_nt cdr3_aa
TRBJ2-5 - - TRBV5-4 TGTGCCAGCAGCCGCGTGGACCGACCGTACCAAGAGACCCAGTACTTC CASSRVDRPYQETQYF
TRBJ2-2 - TRBD2 TRBV4-2 TGTGCCAGCAGTGGGCGGGAGCACACCGGGGAGCTGTTTTTT CASSGREHTGELFF
TRBJ2-7 - - TRBV12-5 TGTGCTAGTGGTTTGGCCCGGGACTACGAGCAGTACTTC CASGLARDYEQYF
TRBJ1-2 - TRBD1 TRBV28 TGTGCCAGCAGGGGGGGACAGCGAATCTATGGCTACACCTTC CASRGGQRIYGYTF
TRBJ1-4 - - TRBV9 TGTGCCAGCAGCCCAGGGACGGATACTAATGAAAAACTGTTTTTT CASSPGTDTNEKLFF
TRBJ1-2 - - TRBV29-1 TGCAGCGTCGGGGGGGACTATGGCTACACCTTC CSVGGDYGYTF
TRBJ1-2 - TRBD1 TRBV27 TGTGCCAGCAGTCCCCGGACAGGGAACGTGTATGGCTACACCTTC CASSPRTGNVYGYTF
TRBJ1-1 - - TRBV4-2 TGTGCCAGCAGCCAAGCGGCAGGGGATTTGAACACTGAAGCTTTCTTT CASSQAAGDLNTEAFF
TRBJ1-1 - - TRBV19 TGTGCCAGTAGTATAGGGGGAGGGCACACTGAAGCTTTCTTT CASSIGGGHTEAFF
TRBJ2-7 - - TRBV5-1 TGCGCCAGCAGCCCTTATCCCACAGGGTCTTCCTACGAGCAGTACTTC CASSPYPTGSSYEQYF
TRBJ1-1 - - TRBV27 TGTGCCAGCAGTTTATATGCGAACACTGAAGCTTTCTTT CASSLYANTEAFF
TRBJ1-1 - - TRBV27 TGTGCCAGCAGTTTAGGGCTCGACGGGGGCACTGAAGCTTTCTTT CASSLGLDGGTEAFF
TRBJ1-5 - TRBD1 TRBV4-1 TGCGCCAGCAGCCAAGATCCAACAGGGGTGGGTCAGCCCCAGCATTTT CASSQDPTGVGQPQHF
TRBJ2-7 once - TRBV28 TGTGCCAGCAATCCCCCGGGACGAGTTTCCTACGAGCAGTACTTC CASNPPGRVSYEQYF
TRBJ1-2 - - TRBV30 TGTGCCTGGTCGGGCCCAAGCGACGGTTTCTATGGCTACACCTTC CAWSGPSDGFYGYTF
TRBJ2-7 large TRBD1 TRBV6-1 TGTGCCAGCAGGCAACCGGACAGGGAGTCCCACGAGCAGTACTTC CASRQPDRESHEQYF
TRBJ1-2 - - TRBV28 TGTGCCAGCAGTTTGATCCAGGGATACGTTCATGGCTACACCTTC CASSLIQGYVHGYTF
TRBJ2-7 - - TRBV15 TGTGCCACCTCGGGACGGTACGAGCAGTACTTC CATSGRYEQYF
TRBJ2-7 - TRBD1 TRBV7-9 TGTGCCAGCAGCTTACCCGGGACAGGGTACTACGAGCAGTACTTC CASSLPGTGYYEQYF
TRBJ2-7 - - TRBV5-1 TGCGCCAGCAGCCCTGGAGGCTACGAGCAGTACTTC CASSPGGYEQYF
TRBJ2-2 - TRBD2 TRBV27 TGTGCCAGCAGTTGGGATCCGGGACTAGACACCGGGGAGCTGTTTTTT CASSWDPGLDTGELFF
TRBJ2-1 - - TRBV7-9 TGTGCCAGCAGCTTAGTGAGTATGACCAATGAGCAGTTCTTC CASSLVSMTNEQFF
TRBJ2-7 - TRBD2 TRBV13 TGTGCCAGCAGCCTAGGACTAGCGGGAGGTCAAAGCTACGAGCAGTACTTC CASSLGLAGGQSYEQYF
TRBJ2-5 - - TRBV14 TGTGCCAGCAGCCAACCCTACGGGTCGGGGTTCGGGGAGACCCAGTACTTC CASSQPYGSGFGETQYF
TRBJ2-7 - TRBD1 TRBV7-9 TGTGCCAGCAGCCAGGGGGCGGCCTACGAGCAGTACTTC CASSQGAAYEQYF
TRBJ1-3 few - TRBV19 TGTGCCAGTCGACAGTTAGGCTCTGGAAACACCATATATTTT CASRQLGSGNTIYF
TRBJ2-6 - - TRBV6-1 TGTGCCAGCAGTGAAGACAGCTCTGGGGCCAACGTCCTGACTTTC CASSEDSSGANVLTF
TRBJ2-1 - TRBD2 TRBV6-4 TGTGCCAGCAGTATAGCGGGGGAGAACAATGAGCAGTTCTTC CASSIAGENNEQFF
TRBJ2-1 - - TRBV6-5 TGTGCCAGCAGCATAGGTGGGGGATCGGTTGAGCAGTTCTTC CASSIGGGSVEQFF
TRBJ1-1 - - TRBV7-9 TGTGCCAGCAGCTTAGGGGGCGCGAGCACTGAAGCTTTCTTT CASSLGGASTEAFF
TRBJ2-4 - - TRBV11-2 TGTGCCAGCAGCTTAATAGTGAGAGGGGCCAAAAACATTCAGTACTTC CASSLIVRGAKNIQYF
TRBJ2-7 - - TRBV21-1 TGTGCCAGCAGCACGCCAACCCATGTCTTAAGCTCTTGGGGAGGGACAGATGTAAACGAGCAGTACTTC CASSTPTHVLSSWGGTDVNEQYF
TRBJ1-1 once TRBD1 TRBV27 TGTGCCAGCAGTTTAGGGACAGGGGGCATAACTTTCTTT CASSLGTGGITFF
TRBJ2-7 - TRBD1 TRBV4-1 TGCGCCAGCAGCCAGAATCCGGGACAGGGATTCAACGAGCAGTACTTC CASSQNPGQGFNEQYF
TRBJ2-3 - TRBD2 TRBV29-1 TGCAGCGTGGACCTTAGCGGGATAAGCACAGATACGCAGTATTTT CSVDLSGISTDTQYF
TRBJ2-7 - TRBD2 TRBV5-1 TGCGCCAGCAGCCTGGGACTAGCGGGATCGGGTCCCTACGAGCAGTACTTC CASSLGLAGSGPYEQYF